The present T cell receptor (beta chain) was sequenced within a study of response to subunit inactivated influenza vaccine. TCRdb redid the calling of the RT-PCR reads with MiXCR, one entry per CDR3 protein. Altogether more than 700,000 distinct CDR3 sequences are present, approximately 22% being singletons, with the ten largest covering 10% to 13%. The study's findings and limits: It was the authors' suggestion that each seasonal influenza vaccination recruits few new T cells.

This clonotype was seen a few times. Its specificity is not known. Germline lookup yields CDR1 LNHNV and CDR2 YYDKDF (reference sequence). V dropped 0 bases and J dropped 6 bases, with 20 bases sitting between them. The CDR3 sequence is 18 residues long. The V gene is TRBV15, the J gene TRBJ1-4; D is unresolved. The TCR comes from a man aged 50-60 years who received an inactivated influenza vaccine. Here the sequenced sample was PBMCs from blood, taken around 5 days after vaccination. Written as DNA, the CDR3 is TGTGCCACCAGCAGAGAGCAAGGTTTCTTCCGCAACTATGAAAAACTGTTTTTT. Protein product: CATSREQGFFRNYEKLFF.